This T cell receptor beta chain appears in the sequencing data of a study of somatic mutations in cytotoxic T cells in rheumatoid arthritis. With 5 bases removed from V and 2 bases from J, the gap between germline ends came to 12 bases. In germline, CDR1 is LNHDA, CDR2 SQIVND (reference sequence). This CDR3 contains 15 residues. Study results and limitations: Antigenic targets recognized by the expanded CD8+ clones remained undetermined. A largest CD8+ clone above 20% of CD8+ cells occurred in about an eighth of the roughly 65 patients.

Worth noting for this clone: No antigen is known for it.

The method was immunoSEQ multiplex PCR; TCRdb's version includes in-frame clones alone and lacks a portion of them. The table shows 7,100 or so clones, with around 77% occurring only once. This TCR was sampled from an adult with rheumatoid arthritis. The chain employs TRBV19 and TRBJ1-4, with D perhaps TRBD1 (6 bases). The source material was CD8+ T cells sorted from blood. CDR3 sequence: CASSPRTATNEKLFF. The CDR3 DNA reads as TGTGCCAGTAGTCCCAGGACAGCGACTAATGAAAAACTGTTTTTT.